This T cell receptor (beta chain) derives from a study of cytomegalovirus exposure and HLA in healthy donors. The PCR was carried out with 60 Vbeta primers and 13 Jbeta primers. The table came from immunoSEQ multiplex PCR; TCRdb's copy has only in-frame clones and leaves some out. The sample holds some 130,000 clones, approximately 61% seen once. This clone came up once. Its specificity is not known. The CDR3 is 13 amino acids. Germline V CDR1 and CDR2: MNHNY, SVGAGI (reference sequence). The V and J ends lost 2 bases and 6 bases respectively, with 10 bases between them. Study-wide results and limits: In a later analysis, V- and J-gene trimming of beta chains associated with a DCLRE1C missense variant, replicated independently. Researchers catalogued about 150 TCR beta chains as cytomegalovirus-associated. Researchers reported from a later analysis that most CMV-associated TCR beta chains appeared HLA-restricted.

Sequencing used PBMCs. This receptor was taken from a man in his thirties or forties in good health and CMV-seropositive. The V gene is TRBV6-6, the J gene TRBJ1-2; D is possibly TRBD1 (6 bases). The CDR3 reads CASSYPQGDGYTF. The CDR3 coding sequence is TGTGCCAGCAGTTACCCACAGGGAGATGGCTACACCTTC.